These 22 T cell receptor beta chains were sequenced from one sample in a study of cytomegalovirus exposure and HLA in healthy donors. Using immunoSEQ multiplex PCR, the repertoire was profiled, and TCRdb retains in-frame clones only, with some absent. The data contain about 360,000 clones, roughly 90% of them seen just once; the ten biggest clones take up 0.83%. Source material: PBMCs. The receptors here all came from a woman under 30 in good health and CMV-seronegative.

The V and J genes are TRBV5-1 and TRBJ2-1, with a weak D call TRBD2 (6 bases). Germline assignment: CDR1 SGHRS and CDR2 YFSETQ. The V end was cut by 3 bases, the J end by 2 bases, with 15 bases between. This CDR3 has 16 amino acids. CDR3 DNA sequence: TGCGCCAGCAGCTCCAACTTGGCGGGGCCCTACAATGAGCAGTTCTTC. As protein: CASSSNLAGPYNEQFF.

The chain has TRBV18 and TRBJ2-7; 9 nucleotides line up with TRBD1. There are 15 residues in the CDR3. Trimming cost V 3 bases and J 4 bases; bases outside gene matches: 7. Germline values: CDR1 KGHSH, CDR2 LQKENI. The CDR3 DNA follows: TGTGCCAGCTCACCGGGACAGGGCGTCCGGTACGAGCAGTACTTC. It encodes CASSPGQGVRYEQYF.

This chain connects TRBV7-2 to TRBJ1-4; a possible D gene is TRBD1 (6 bases). Germline lookup yields CDR1 SGHTA and CDR2 FQGNSA. This CDR3 is built from 12 residues. V was trimmed by 4 bases and J by 8 bases, leaving 8 bases between them. The CDR3 loop is CASSYTGEKLFF. CDR3 coding DNA: TGTGCCAGCAGCTACACAGGGGAAAAACTGTTTTTT.

The rearrangement uses TRBV4-1 and TRBJ2-7, with unresolved D. The CDR3 totals 13 residues. Germline CDR1 and CDR2: MGHRA and YSYEKL. V was cut by 4 bases and J by 3 bases, with 10 bases left in between. The CDR3 sequence: CASSPTSNYEQYF. The DNA for the CDR3 is TGCGCCAGCAGCCCCACTTCCAACTACGAGCAGTACTTC.

This chain links TRBV19 with TRBJ1-6; 10 bases are a match to TRBD1. The CDR3 is made up of 16 amino acids. Looked up from germline, CDR1 is LNHDA and CDR2 is SQIVND (reference sequence). J was trimmed by 7 bases and V by 4 bases; bases with no gene match: 7. CDR3 sequence (DNA): TGTGCCAGTAGTACCGCCGGGACAGGGGCCAATTCACCCCTCCACTTT. Its translation is CASSTAGTGANSPLHF.

A note on this clone: The identical CDR3 is also encoded by other nucleotide sequences in the sample. This rearrangement joins TRBV6-5 to TRBJ1-2; D is uncertain. Trimming took off 8 bases at V and 7 bases at J, with 8 bases between the two ends. Germline V gene lookup returns CDR1 MNHEY and CDR2 SVGAGI. The CDR3 has 10 amino acids. The CDR3 nucleotides are TGTGCCAGCTACTACGCTGGCTACACCTTC. Residues: CASYYAGYTF.

J is TRBJ2-5 and V is TRBV18; D uncertain. The CDR3 sequence is 14 residues long. CDR1 and CDR2 (germline): KGHSH, LQKENI. Trimming left V 4 bases short and J 4 bases short, with 13 bases between. This chain's CDR3 is CASSLSGWRETQYF. As DNA, the CDR3 is TGTGCCAGCTCACTATCTGGATGGAGAGAGACCCAGTACTTC.

CDR3 nucleotide sequence: TGCGCCAGCAGCTTGGCGACAGGGGGTAATGAAAAACTGTTTTTT. Its protein product is CASSLATGGNEKLFF. The chain is built from TRBV5-1 and TRBJ1-4, with TRBD1 matching over 9 bases. There are 15 residues in the CDR3. The trim removed 0 bases at V and 4 bases at J, leaving 1 base unmatched. The germline gives CDR1 SGHRS, CDR2 YFSETQ.

The V gene is TRBV21-1, the J gene TRBJ2-1; TRBD1 reflects the table's D call only, with no check against the DNA. TRBV21-1 is listed as a pseudogene. This CDR3 region has 15 residues. The CDR3 is CASCLQGSSYNEQFF. DNA for the CDR3: TGTGCCAGCTGTTTACAGGGAAGCTCCTACAATGAGCAGTTCTTC.

This clone has a handful of counts. The chain is built from TRBV18 and TRBJ2-7; TRBD1 matches 7 bases. The CDR3 sequence is 15 residues long. The germline gives CDR1 KGHSH, CDR2 LQKENI. The V segment lost 0 bases and the J segment 2 bases; nucleotides outside the gene matches: 4. DNA for the CDR3: TGTGCCAGCTCACCACCGGGGCAGGGGGCCTACGAGCAGTACTTC. This codes for CASSPPGQGAYEQYF.

This chain joins TRBV15 and TRBJ1-2; 8 bases match TRBD1. This CDR3 comprises 14 residues. With V trimmed by 5 bases and J by 4 bases, 6 bases remained unmatched. The germline V gene has CDR1 LNHNV and CDR2 YYDKDF (reference sequence). The CDR3 sequence: CATSHGDRPYGYTF. The CDR3 region has the DNA TGTGCCACCAGCCACGGGGACAGGCCCTATGGCTACACCTTC. Filled out from reference TRBV15 and TRBJ1-2, the complete variable domain reads DAMVIQNPRYQVTQFGKPVTLSCSQTLNHNVMYWYQQKSSQAPKLLFHYYDKDFNNEADTPDNFQSRRPNTSFCFLDIRSPGLGDTAMYLCATSHGDRPYGYTFGSGTRLTVV.

Remarks on this clone: Its ends do not fully match the called genes, so a read error is possible. This rearrangement joins TRBV7-9 to TRBJ2-2, with TRBD2 matching over 7 bases. This CDR3 has 17 amino acids. CDR1 is SEHNR and CDR2 is FQNEAQ in the germline V gene (reference sequence). The CDR3 DNA reads as TGTGCCAGCAGCCTAGCCCCAAGTGGACTAGAGGCCGGGGAGCTGTTTTTT. This sequence encodes CASSLAPSGLEAGELFF.

The chain has TRBV30 and TRBJ1-5; 7 bases are shared with TRBD1. Per germline, CDR1 GTSNPN and CDR2 SVGIG (reference sequence). The CDR3 sequence is 13 residues long. The V and J ends lost 5 bases and 0 bases, in that order; junction bases with no gene match: 1. This chain's CDR3 is CAWGQDSNQPQHF. CDR3 nucleotide sequence: TGTGCCTGGGGACAGGATAGCAATCAGCCCCAGCATTTT.

The gene calls are TRBV28 and TRBJ1-2; 8 bases line up with TRBD1. The germline gives CDR1 MDHEN, CDR2 SYDVKM. The CDR3 is 14 residues long. The trim removed 3 bases at V and 4 bases at J, leaving 4 bases unmatched. For the CDR3, the DNA is TGTGCCAGCAGTTTCCAGGGGGCCGTCTATGGCTACACCTTC. As protein: CASSFQGAVYGYTF.

The rearrangement joins TRBV5-1 to TRBJ2-3; a possible D gene is TRBD2 (5 bases). CDR1 and CDR2 from the germline V gene are SGHRS and YFSETQ. CDR3 size: 16 residues. Trimming left V 3 bases short and J 0 bases short, with 14 bases between. The CDR3 nucleotides are TGCGCCAGCAGCTGGACCGGGGTGTCAAGCACAGATACGCAGTATTTT. Protein: CASSWTGVSSTDTQYF.

The V and J genes are TRBV14 and TRBJ2-7; no clear D. CDR3 length: 13 amino acids. Per germline, CDR1 SGHDN and CDR2 FVKESK. V was clipped by 1 base and J by 2 bases, with 6 bases between them. The CDR3: CASSQVPTYEQYF. The CDR3 bases are TGTGCCAGCAGCCAAGTTCCCACCTACGAGCAGTACTTC.

The chain joins TRBV15 to TRBJ1-2, with 9 bases that match TRBD1. The V gene end was trimmed by 5 bases and the J gene end by 0 bases; junction bases not matched to a gene: 7. Germline CDR1 LNHNV, CDR2 YYDKDF (reference sequence). The CDR3 runs 16 residues. The CDR3 coding sequence is TGTGCCACCAGCCCAAGGAGGGACAGGGCTAACTATGGCTACACCTTC. Translation: CATSPRRDRANYGYTF. The full variable domain, with the rest looked up from reference TRBV15 and TRBJ1-2, is DAMVIQNPRYQVTQFGKPVTLSCSQTLNHNVMYWYQQKSSQAPKLLFHYYDKDFNNEADTPDNFQSRRPNTSFCFLDIRSPGLGDTAMYLCATSPRRDRANYGYTFGSGTRLTVV.

The chain uses TRBV30 and TRBJ2-2; 13 bases are shared with TRBD2. V lost 5 bases, J lost 4 bases, and 4 bases stayed unmatched. This CDR3 has 15 residues. Looked up from germline, CDR1 is GTSNPN and CDR2 is SVGIG (reference sequence). The CDR3: CAWDGLAGVTGELFF. The CDR3 DNA sequence: TGTGCCTGGGACGGACTAGCGGGAGTCACCGGGGAGCTGTTTTTT.

This chain uses TRBV7-6 with TRBJ2-3, with a weak D call TRBD1 (6 bases). Trimming cost V 5 bases and J 5 bases, with 14 bases left between them. Per the germline V gene, CDR1 is SGHVS and CDR2 is FNYEAQ. The CDR3 contains 14 residues. The CDR3 DNA follows: TGTGCCAGCAGCCCGGGAAAGGGGGAAGATACGCAGTATTTT. Its translation is CASSPGKGEDTQYF.

This clone came up a few times. The CDR3, as DNA: TGTGCCTGGAGTGTAGGCAGGGCAGCTTTCTTT. It yields the protein CAWSVGRAAFF. This chain connects TRBV30 to TRBJ1-1; D perhaps matches TRBD1 (5 bases). Germline CDR1 GTSNPN, CDR2 SVGIG (reference sequence). The V gene lost 0 bases and the J gene lost 10 bases, with 9 bases spanning the gap. The CDR3 covers 11 residues.

The chain combines TRBV2 with TRBJ2-1, with a possible D match to TRBD2 (5 bases). Trimming stripped 7 bases from V and 2 bases from J, with 6 bases between. Germline V gene sequence: CDR1 SNHLY, CDR2 FYNNEI. The CDR3 runs 12 residues. This chain's CDR3 is CASKEAYNEQFF. The CDR3 DNA reads TGTGCCAGCAAGGAGGCCTACAATGAGCAGTTCTTC.

This chain joins TRBV27 and TRBJ2-5, with D perhaps matching TRBD1 (5 bases). This CDR3 is built from 16 residues. Germline V gene sequence: CDR1 MNHEY, CDR2 SMNVEV (reference sequence). Between the trimmed V and J ends, which lost 1 base and 4 bases, there was a span of 16 bases. The CDR3, as DNA: TGTGCCAGCAGTTTATGGGGTACCTCAAGGGGAGAGACCCAGTACTTC. Residues: CASSLWGTSRGETQYF.